Listed here are 18 T cell receptor beta chains from one sample, sequenced in a study of CD8 T cells in Susac syndrome. The RNA, about 0.45 to 1 ug, was put through reverse transcription using random hexamers. TCRdb re-analysed the immunoSEQ multiplex PCR reads in MiXCR, keeping a single row per CDR3 protein. The data contain 150,000 to 190,000 distinct CDR3 sequences, 85% to 95% of them singletons. Sequences were obtained from CD4+ T cells from PBMCs. These receptor sequences come from a human donor with Susac syndrome.

The chain combines TRBV18 with TRBJ1-1, with 7 bases identical to TRBD1. The CDR3 length is 15 residues. Germline V gene data show CDR1 as KGHSH and CDR2 as LQKENI. The ends lost 0 bases at V and 3 bases at J; junction bases unmatched: 4. The CDR3 loop reads CASSPPAGTDTEAFF. CDR3 coding DNA: TGTGCCAGCTCACCACCCGCAGGGACAGACACTGAAGCTTTCTTT. The variable domain in full, with the rest retrieved from reference TRBV18 and TRBJ1-1, is NAGVMQNPRHLVRRRGQEARLRCSPMKGHSHVYWYRQLPEEGLKFMVYLQKENIIDESGMPKERFSAEFPKEGPSILRIQQVVRGDSAAYFCASSPPAGTDTEAFFGQGTRLTVV.

The chain is built from TRBV18 and TRBJ2-5; a weak D match, TRBD2 (6 bases). The CDR3 extends over 13 amino acids. The V gene's germline CDR1 is KGHSH and CDR2 LQKENI. V gave up 4 bases and J gave up 1 base, with 7 bases separating them. The CDR3 loop is CASSLTSQETQYF. DNA for the CDR3: TGTGCCAGCTCACTGACTAGCCAAGAGACCCAGTACTTC.

This chain links TRBV20-1 with TRBJ1-2, with D perhaps TRBD1 (6 bases). CDR3 length: 18 amino acids. CDR1 and CDR2 (germline): DFQATT, SNEGSKA (reference sequence). Trimming left V 0 bases short and J 0 bases short, with 20 bases between. The CDR3 region is CSAREHTQGHSANYGYTF. The CDR3 coding sequence is TGCAGTGCTAGAGAACATACCCAGGGGCATTCAGCTAACTATGGCTACACCTTC.

The chain is built from TRBV29-1 and TRBJ2-1; D is possibly TRBD1 (5 bases). Trimming took 4 bases from V and 4 from J, leaving 8 bases between them. The CDR3 is 12 amino acids. CDR1 and CDR2 from the germline V gene are SQVTM and ANQGSEA. This CDR3 reads CSVADRYNEQFF. For the CDR3, the DNA is TGCAGCGTTGCCGACAGATACAATGAGCAGTTCTTC.

The chain links TRBV2 to TRBJ2-3; D not certain. The CDR3 has 11 residues. Per the germline V gene, CDR1 is SNHLY and CDR2 is FYNNEI. Trimming removed 7 bases at V and 0 bases at J, with 2 bases between. This CDR3 is CASTSTDTQYF. CDR3 DNA: TGTGCCAGCACCAGCACAGATACGCAGTATTTT.

The rearrangement links TRBV20-1 to TRBJ2-1; D gene unclear. This CDR3 region has 14 residues. Germline assignment: CDR1 DFQATT and CDR2 SNEGSKA (reference sequence). V was shortened by 3 bases and J by 1 base, with 10 bases between the two germline ends. The CDR3 loop reads CSARFYESYNEQFF. The CDR3, as DNA: TGCAGTGCTAGGTTCTACGAGTCCTACAATGAGCAGTTCTTC.

V is TRBV5-6 and J is TRBJ2-5; D unresolved. V lost 3 bases and J 9 bases, leaving 18 bases between the germline ends. CDR3 length: 14 amino acids. Germline CDR1 SGHDT, CDR2 YYEEEE. CDR3 nucleotides: TGTGCCAGCAGCTCCGACGGACGGCCCACTGCCCAGTACTTC. Its translation: CASSSDGRPTAQYF.

The chain uses TRBV7-3 and TRBJ2-2; D may be TRBD1 (5 bases). The germline V gene has CDR1 SGHTA and CDR2 FQGTGA. Trimming left V 5 bases short and J 4 bases short, with 11 bases between. This CDR3 spans 14 amino acids. CDR3 nucleotide sequence: TGTGCCAGCAGCCAACAGGCAGGCACCGGGGAGCTGTTTTTT. Its translation is CASSQQAGTGELFF.

CDR3 residues: CASTPNGGTQYF. CDR3 nucleotides: TGTGCCAGCACCCCGAACGGGGGGACCCAGTACTTC. This chain uses TRBV12-3 or TRBV12-4 with TRBJ2-5; D may be TRBD2 (6 bases). V was cut by 7 bases and J by 7 bases, with 13 bases left in between. CDR3 length: 12 residues.

The rearrangement links TRBV5-6 to TRBJ2-1; 9 bases fit TRBD1. CDR1 and CDR2 from the germline V gene are SGHDT and YYEEEE. The trim removed 5 bases at V and 8 bases at J, leaving 11 bases unmatched. The CDR3 sequence is 15 residues long. The DNA for the CDR3 is TGTGCCAGCAGGCCCGGGACAGGGAAATATCATGAGCAGTTCTTC. Translating gives CASRPGTGKYHEQFF. The whole variable domain, filled in from reference TRBV5-6 and TRBJ2-1, reads DAGVTQSPTHLIKTRGQQVTLRCSPKSGHDTVSWYQQALGQGPQFIFQYYEEEERQRGNFPDRFSGHQFPNYSSELNVNALLLGDSALYLCASRPGTGKYHEQFFGPGTRLTVL.

This clonotype has just one count. The rearrangement joins TRBV5-8 to TRBJ2-5; TRBD1 might be the D (5 bases). CDR1 and CDR2 (germline): SGHTS, YDEGEE. The CDR3 length is 13 residues. V was pared by 4 bases and J by 5 bases, with 12 bases between. The CDR3 bases are TGTGCCAGCAGCCGAGCCTCAGGGGAGACCCAGTACTTC. Translation: CASSRASGETQYF.

V gene TRBV9 combines with J gene TRBJ2-1; 10 nucleotides agree with TRBD2. The CDR3 totals 15 residues. V gave up 0 bases and J gave up 7 bases; unmatched junction bases: 4. Germline V gene sequence: CDR1 SGDLS, CDR2 YYNGEE. The CDR3: CASSVERGGVNEQFF. CDR3 nucleotides: TGTGCCAGCAGCGTAGAGCGGGGGGGAGTAAATGAGCAGTTCTTC.

The CDR3 reads CASSPSVDEQYF. For the CDR3, the DNA is TGTGCCAGCAGCCCAAGCGTGGACGAGCAGTACTTC. The chain uses TRBV3-1 and TRBJ2-7; D is undetermined. This CDR3 comprises 12 residues. CDR1 and CDR2 (germline): LGHDT, YNNKEL (reference sequence). Trimming removed 4 bases at V and 5 bases at J, with 9 bases between.

This chain uses TRBV10-1 with TRBJ2-7; D might be TRBD1 or TRBD2, each matching 6 bases. This CDR3 spans 13 amino acids. The V end lost 2 bases, the J end lost 9 bases, and 14 bases lay between the germline ends. Germline V gives CDR1 WNHNN, CDR2 SYGVQD (reference sequence). This CDR3 reads CASSEAKQGGQYF. CDR3 nucleotide sequence: TGCGCCAGCAGTGAGGCGAAACAGGGAGGGCAGTACTTC.

The chain joins TRBV23-1 to TRBJ2-1, with TRBD1 as a possible D gene (5 bases). TRBV23-1 carries the ORF label, with uncertain function. Trimming shortened V by 8 bases and J by 6 bases, and 17 bases separated the two germline ends. The CDR3 covers 14 residues. As DNA, the CDR3 is TGCGCCAGCCCTGACAGACCACCTCTCAATGAGCAGTTCTTC. Translation gives CASPDRPPLNEQFF.

The V and J genes are TRBV7-6 and TRBJ2-1; D unresolved. V lost 5 bases and J lost 0, with 14 bases in between. From germline, CDR1 is SGHVS and CDR2 FNYEAQ. This CDR3 is 16 amino acids long. This CDR3 is CASSLIPWGSYNEQFF. Written as DNA, the CDR3 is TGTGCCAGCAGCCTAATACCCTGGGGCTCCTACAATGAGCAGTTCTTC. Complete variable domain (other parts from reference TRBV7-6 and TRBJ2-1): GAGVSQSPRYKVTKRGQDVALRCDPISGHVSLYWYRQALGQGPEFLTYFNYEAQQDKSGLPNDRFSAERPEGSISTLTIQRTEQRDSAMYRCASSLIPWGSYNEQFFGPGTRLTVL.

The V call is TRBV9, the J call TRBJ2-3, with no clear D. This CDR3 is 14 amino acids long. Trimming took off 3 bases at V and 0 bases at J, with 8 bases between the two ends. From germline, CDR1 is SGDLS and CDR2 YYNGEE. This chain's CDR3 is CASSAGSSTDTQYF. For the CDR3, the DNA is TGTGCCAGCAGCGCTGGAAGCAGCACAGATACGCAGTATTTT.

DNA of the CDR3: TGCAGCTCTCCGGGACAGGGAGGCACAGATACGCAGTATTTT. It specifies CSSPGQGGTDTQYF. V and J are TRBV29-1 and TRBJ2-3; 9 bases match TRBD1. Germline lookup yields CDR1 SQVTM and CDR2 ANQGSEA. This CDR3 is 14 amino acids long. The V segment lost 8 bases and the J segment 1 base; nucleotides outside the gene matches: 7.